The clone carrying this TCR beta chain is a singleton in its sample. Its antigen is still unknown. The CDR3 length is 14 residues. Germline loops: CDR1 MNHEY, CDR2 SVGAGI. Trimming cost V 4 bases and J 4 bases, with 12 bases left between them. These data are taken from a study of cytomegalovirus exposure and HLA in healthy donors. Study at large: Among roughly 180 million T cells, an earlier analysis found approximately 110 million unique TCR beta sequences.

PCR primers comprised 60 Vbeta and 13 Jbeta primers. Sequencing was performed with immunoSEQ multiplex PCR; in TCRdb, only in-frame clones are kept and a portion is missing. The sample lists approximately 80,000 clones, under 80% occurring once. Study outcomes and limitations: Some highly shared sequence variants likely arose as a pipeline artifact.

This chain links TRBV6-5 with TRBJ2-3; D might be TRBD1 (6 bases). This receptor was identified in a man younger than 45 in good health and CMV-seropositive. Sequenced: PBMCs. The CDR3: CASSFSTGADTQYF. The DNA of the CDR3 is TGTGCCAGCAGTTTCTCGACAGGAGCAGATACGCAGTATTTT.